The 32 T cell receptor beta chains presented below share a single source sample, sequenced in a study of vaccination and CD4 T cells after COVID-19 (dated 2022 in TCRdb). For these receptors, no antigen is known. Library preparation was by PCR. For sequencing, an Illumina iSeq 100 was employed. TCR sequencing of DNA from cultured CD4+ T cells used the Oncomine TCR Beta short-read assay at the Johns Hopkins FTIC core. TCRdb handled the public reads itself, with Q25 trimming in fastp and clone calling in MiXCR, and kept productive beta chains. CDR3 protein sequences are deduplicated, and each keeps its most common genes and DNA. The sample records 15,000 or so distinct CDR3 sequences, 40% to 45% of which are singletons. Jointly, the top ten make up 20% to 25% of the sample. The treatment or condition label here, explained by the study, means: approximately 10-day PBMC culture with coronavirus spike peptide pools or control peptides (ViraFEST assay).

The specimen sequenced was cultured CD4+ T cells from blood. Every receptor here comes from a human donor with COVID-19.

This rearrangement joins TRBV20-1 to TRBJ1-2, with TRBD1 matching 10 bases. Germline values: CDR1 DFQATT, CDR2 SNEGSKA (reference sequence). The V segment lost 6 bases and the J segment 4 bases; nucleotides outside the gene matches: 8. This CDR3 is built from 14 residues. The CDR3 sequence is CSAGGTGVSYGYTF. For the CDR3, the DNA is TGCAGTGCAGGAGGGACAGGGGTTAGCTATGGCTACACCTTC.

The genes are TRBV6-5 and TRBJ1-3, with TRBD1 matching 7 bases. The CDR3 sequence is 16 residues long. V lost 3 bases, J lost 0 bases, and 5 bases stayed unmatched. From germline, CDR1 is MNHEY and CDR2 SVGAGI. The DNA of the CDR3 is TGTGCCAGCAGTTATGGACAGGTTCACTCTGGAAACACCATATATTTT. Translating gives CASSYGQVHSGNTIYF.

The chain uses TRBV12-3 or TRBV12-4 and TRBJ1-5; unclear D gene. The CDR3 covers 16 residues. Trimming stripped 5 bases from V and 0 bases from J, with 14 bases between. In DNA form, the CDR3 reads TGTGCCAGCAGTCCCGAGACAAGGGATAGCAATCAGCCCCAGCATTTT. Translated, it gives CASSPETRDSNQPQHF.

As for this clonotype: At one end the junction does not follow the germline gene, possibly because of a read error. This chain links TRBV7-7 with TRBJ2-7, with D possibly TRBD1 on 7 matching bases. CDR3 length: 12 residues. Germline V lookup: CDR1 SSHAT, CDR2 FNYEAQ (reference sequence). The CDR3 region has the DNA TGTGCTAGCAGCCCAGGGGGGAGCGAGCAGTACTTC. This gives the protein CASSPGGSEQYF.

By share of the sample, this clonotype is medium-sized. This chain joins TRBV20-1 and TRBJ1-2; a possible D gene is TRBD1 (6 bases). Trimming shortened V by 5 bases and J by 8 bases, and 15 bases separated the two germline ends. The CDR3 runs 12 residues. Looked up from germline, CDR1 is DFQATT and CDR2 is SNEGSKA (reference sequence). The DNA for the CDR3 is TGCAGTGCTGCCTCGGGGGCGTGGGGCTACACCTTC. This gives the protein CSAASGAWGYTF.

This sequence joins TRBV24-1 and TRBJ2-5; a weak D match, TRBD2 (7 bases). Germline CDR1 is KGHDR and CDR2 is SFDVKD. Trimming cost V 0 bases and J 4 bases, with 11 bases left between them. The CDR3 length is 15 residues. The CDR3 region has the DNA TGTGCCACCAGTGATTTGAGGGGGGGGAGAGAGACCCAGTACTTC. Translated: CATSDLRGGRETQYF.

V and J are TRBV6-2 or TRBV6-3 and TRBJ2-5, with TRBD2 matching 15 bases. The germline CDR1 and CDR2 sequences are MNHEY and SVGEGT. This CDR3 spans 16 amino acids. V lost 6 bases and J lost 2; bases outside the gene matches: 4. The CDR3 DNA reads as TGTGCCAGCAGACGGACTAGCGGGGGGGATCAAGAGACCCAGTACTTC. This translates into CASRRTSGGDQETQYF.

The rearrangement joins TRBV6-1 to TRBJ1-5, with a weak D call TRBD1 (5 bases). CDR3 length equals 15 residues. The germline V and J ends were trimmed by 4 bases and 4 bases, with 14 bases remaining between them. Looked up from germline, CDR1 is MNHNS and CDR2 is SASEGT. CDR3 DNA sequence: TGTGCCAGCAGTGTCATGGCAGGGAATAATCAGCCCCAGCATTTT. This gives the protein CASSVMAGNNQPQHF.

By its share, this clonotype is medium-sized. The genes are TRBV7-8 and TRBJ1-5; D unclear. Per the germline V gene, CDR1 is SGHVS and CDR2 is FQNEAQ. V lost 4 bases, J lost 0 bases, and 16 bases lay in between. This CDR3 is 17 amino acids long. This CDR3 is CASSSMGYGNSNQPQHF. The CDR3 nucleotides read TGTGCCAGCAGCTCAATGGGGTACGGAAATAGCAATCAGCCCCAGCATTTT.

In this sample, this clonotype turned up a few times. For the CDR3, the DNA is TGCAGTGCCCCACAATGGGGGGCAGAGACCCAGTACTTC. It specifies CSAPQWGAETQYF. The rearrangement uses TRBV20-1 and TRBJ2-5, with D possibly called TRBD1 or TRBD2 (6 bases each). The V gene's germline CDR1 is DFQATT and CDR2 SNEGSKA (reference sequence). The ends were cut back, 6 bases at V and 4 bases at J, with 15 bases in the middle. The CDR3 runs 13 residues.

The rearrangement uses TRBV6-1 and TRBJ1-1, with 7 bases lining up with TRBD1. The CDR3 has 15 residues. V lost 5 bases to trimming and J lost 1 base; unmatched junction nucleotides: 7. Germline assignment: CDR1 MNHNS and CDR2 SASEGT. CDR3 bases: TGTGCCAGCAGTCGAAGAGGGGGCAGGAACACTGAAGCTTTCTTT. Its protein is CASSRRGGRNTEAFF.

The CDR3, as DNA: TGTGCCAGCAGCTTAAGACAGGGCTACGAGCAGTACTTC. It translates to CASSLRQGYEQYF. The chain carries TRBV5-5 and TRBJ2-7; 7 bases align to TRBD1. The V segment lost 2 bases and the J segment 3 bases; nucleotides outside the gene matches: 2. Germline V gene data show CDR1 as SGHKS and CDR2 as YYEKEE (reference sequence). The CDR3 sequence is 13 residues long.

This chain links TRBV20-1 with TRBJ2-3; 7 nucleotides agree with TRBD1. The CDR3 is 13 amino acids. V shed 4 bases, J shed 0 bases, and the junction held 1 base outside the gene matches. The germline gives CDR1 DFQATT, CDR2 SNEGSKA (reference sequence). The CDR3 sequence is CSATTGSTDTQYF. The DNA of the CDR3 is TGCAGTGCTACGACAGGGAGCACAGATACGCAGTATTTT.

This chain uses TRBV11-3 with TRBJ2-7; D may be TRBD1 or TRBD2 (5 bases each). The CDR3 sequence is 15 residues long. Germline V gene sequence: CDR1 SGHNT, CDR2 YENEEA. The germline V and J ends were trimmed by 4 bases and 3 bases, with 16 bases remaining between them. The CDR3 region has the DNA TGTGCCAGCAGCTCCGGGACCGCCAGCCTCTACGAGCAGTACTTC. It translates to CASSSGTASLYEQYF. The full variable domain, completed using reference TRBV11-3 and TRBJ2-7, is EAGVVQSPRYKIIEKKQPVAFWCNPISGHNTLYWYLQNLGQGPELLIRYENEEAVDDSQLPKDRFSAERLKGVDSTLKIQPAELGDSAVYLCASSSGTASLYEQYFGPGTRLTVT.

There are a few counts of this clonotype. The rearrangement joins TRBV14 to TRBJ1-2; 7 nucleotides match TRBD1. Trimming removed 4 bases from V and 2 bases from J; junction bases left unmatched: 4. The length of the CDR3 is 14 residues. CDR1 and CDR2 from the germline V gene are SGHDN and FVKESK. CDR3 in DNA: TGTGCCAGCAGCCTCGACAGGGCCAACTATGGCTACACCTTC. Protein: CASSLDRANYGYTF.

This clonotype was seen a few times. The chain recombines TRBV20-1 with TRBJ2-3; 12 bases fit TRBD1. J lost 6 bases, V lost 5 bases, and 9 bases had no gene match. CDR1 is DFQATT and CDR2 is SNEGSKA in the germline V gene (reference sequence). The CDR3 has 15 amino acids. CDR3 in DNA: TGCAGTGCTTGGGACAGGGGGCAGAAAAGGGATACGCAGTATTTT. Its protein product is CSAWDRGQKRDTQYF.

This clonotype was seen once. CDR3 bases: TGTGCCAGCAGCTTAGAAACAGGGCACACTGAAGCTTTCTTT. It specifies CASSLETGHTEAFF. V and J are TRBV7-9 and TRBJ1-1; the D gene is possibly TRBD1 (6 bases). V was shortened by 1 base and J by 3 bases, with 9 bases between the two germline ends. Germline CDR1 and CDR2: SEHNR and FQNEAQ (reference sequence). CDR3 size: 14 residues. Using reference TRBV7-9 and TRBJ1-1 for the parts outside the CDR3, the full variable domain is DTGVSQNPRHKITKRGQNVTFRCDPISEHNRLYWYRQTLGQGPEFLTYFQNEAQLEKSRLLSDRFSAERPKGSFSTLEIQRTEQGDSAMYLCASSLETGHTEAFFGQGTRLTVV.

This clonotype was detected only a few times. A junction boundary mismatches the germline segment, possibly from a read error. The chain has TRBV7-7 and TRBJ2-5, with 8 bases lining up with TRBD1. This CDR3 is 15 amino acids long. Per the germline V gene, CDR1 is SSHAT and CDR2 is FNYEAQ (reference sequence). CDR3 sequence (DNA): TGTGCTAGCAGCTTACGGGACAGGAATATGGAGACCCAGTACTTC. It specifies CASSLRDRNMETQYF.

This chain links TRBV11-2 with TRBJ1-6, with D possibly TRBD1 on 5 matching bases. The CDR3 loop spans 18 amino acids. Germline V lookup: CDR1 SGHAT, CDR2 FQNNGV. The ends were cut back, 5 bases at V and 2 bases at J, with 19 bases in the middle. CDR3: CASSPSGNEGPYNSPLHF. The CDR3 bases are TGTGCCAGCAGCCCCTCGGGTAACGAGGGACCCTATAATTCACCCCTCCACTTT.

The chain is built from TRBV19 and TRBJ2-1, with TRBD1 matching 8 bases. The V gene's germline CDR1 is LNHDA and CDR2 SQIVND (reference sequence). V lost 1 base and J lost 4; bases outside the gene matches: 3. This CDR3 has 15 amino acids. The DNA of the CDR3 is TGTGCCAGTAGTATAGGCAGGGGGCAGTACAATGAGCAGTTCTTC. As protein: CASSIGRGQYNEQFF. Supplemented by reference TRBV19 and TRBJ2-1, the full variable domain reads DGGITQSPKYLFRKEGQNVTLSCEQNLNHDAMYWYRQDPGQGLRLIYYSQIVNDFQKGDIAEGYSVSREKKESFPLTVTSAQKNPTAFYLCASSIGRGQYNEQFFGPGTRLTVL.

The chain carries TRBV6-1 and TRBJ1-2; 8 bases are a match to TRBD1. Trimming removed 6 bases from V and 1 base from J; junction bases left unmatched: 4. Germline V CDR1 and CDR2: MNHNS, SASEGT. The CDR3 is 14 residues long. The CDR3 sequence: CASRRQGSNYGYTF. In nucleotides, the CDR3 is TGTGCCAGCAGGAGACAGGGGAGTAACTATGGCTACACCTTC.

This clonotype was seen a handful of times. The CDR3 nucleotides read TGCAGTGCGACAGGACAGGGGGCTAATTCACCCCTCCACTTT. This sequence encodes CSATGQGANSPLHF. The chain employs TRBV20-1 and TRBJ1-6, with TRBD1 identical over 11 bases. J lost 6 bases, V lost 6 bases, and 4 bases had no gene match. Looked up from germline, CDR1 is DFQATT and CDR2 is SNEGSKA (reference sequence). The CDR3 loop spans 14 amino acids.

CDR3 sequence (DNA): TGTGCCAGTAGTATAACAACTAGCCCGGGGACCCAGTACTTC. This gives the protein CASSITTSPGTQYF. The V call is TRBV19, the J call TRBJ2-5; D possibly corresponds to TRBD2 (6 bases). The germline V gene has CDR1 LNHDA and CDR2 SQIVND (reference sequence). The CDR3 contains 14 residues. V lost 2 bases and J lost 7, with 14 bases in between.

This clonotype was observed a few times. The gene calls are TRBV7-2 and TRBJ1-5, with D maybe TRBD1 (5 bases). V shed 1 base and J shed 6 bases, with 7 bases lying between them. The length of the CDR3 is 13 residues. Germline CDR1 and CDR2: SGHTA and FQGNSA. CDR3 bases: TGTGCCAGCAGCTTAGGACAGCTTCAGCCCCAGCATTTT. Encoded protein: CASSLGQLQPQHF.

The rearrangement links TRBV6-1 to TRBJ1-2; maybe TRBD1 (5 bases). Germline CDR1 and CDR2: MNHNS and SASEGT. This CDR3 spans 15 amino acids. V lost 1 base and J lost 1, with 10 bases in between. CDR3 amino acids: CASSEGGGRNYGYTF. The CDR3 DNA reads as TGTGCCAGCAGTGAAGGGGGCGGACGTAACTATGGCTACACCTTC.

The chain has TRBV6-5 and TRBJ1-3; D gene uncertain. The CDR3 totals 11 residues. V was trimmed by 4 bases and J by 4 bases, leaving 2 bases between them. Germline loops: CDR1 MNHEY, CDR2 SVGAGI. DNA of the CDR3: TGTGCCAGCAGTTTCGGAAACACCATATATTTT. The encoded protein is CASSFGNTIYF.

This clonotype was counted between two and nine times. The rearrangement links TRBV5-6 to TRBJ1-5, with TRBD1 identical over 7 bases. V shed 1 base and J 4 bases; nucleotides not matched to a gene: 14. Germline loops: CDR1 SGHDT, CDR2 YYEEEE. The CDR3 covers 18 residues. Written as DNA, the CDR3 is TGTGCCAGCAGCTTGTATACGAAGGGGGCGGGGGGGAATCAGCCCCAGCATTTT. Encoded protein: CASSLYTKGAGGNQPQHF.

Details on this clonotype: One junction end disagrees with the germline gene, perhaps due to a read error. The V call is TRBV20-1, the J call TRBJ2-7, with 7 positions matching TRBD1. This CDR3 has 11 residues. The V gene's germline CDR1 is DFQATT and CDR2 SNEGSKA (reference sequence). DNA of the CDR3: TGCAGTGCTAGCCCTTGGGACAGTGAGGTCTTC. Translating it yields CSASPWDSEVF.

The genes are TRBV10-1 and TRBJ1-6; possibly TRBD1 for D (5 bases). The CDR3 totals 14 residues. Germline V gives CDR1 WNHNN, CDR2 SYGVQD (reference sequence). V lost 4 bases to trimming and J lost 10 bases, with 14 bases between them. The CDR3 sequence is CASSVGGVGSPLHF. The CDR3 nucleotides are TGCGCCAGCAGTGTTGGGGGTGTAGGCTCACCCCTCCACTTT.

The rearrangement links TRBV5-1 to TRBJ2-7; D may be TRBD2 (6 bases). Between the trimmed V and J ends, which lost 4 bases and 3 bases, there was a span of 17 bases. This CDR3 has 15 amino acids. Germline CDR1 SGHRS, CDR2 YFSETQ. DNA of the CDR3: TGCGCCAGCAGCGGTGGGGGTAGGGGAGGCTACGAGCAGTACTTC. Amino acids: CASSGGGRGGYEQYF.

The chain recombines TRBV19 with TRBJ2-2, with a possible D match to TRBD1 (5 bases). Germline CDR1 LNHDA, CDR2 SQIVND (reference sequence). V was cut by 3 bases and J by 4 bases, with 12 bases left in between. This CDR3 has 15 amino acids. The CDR3 region is CASSIGAGSTGELFF. DNA of the CDR3: TGTGCCAGTAGTATTGGGGCAGGCAGCACCGGGGAGCTGTTTTTT.

In DNA, the CDR3 is TGTGCCAGCAGCTTCGGGGGGGCAGGCTACGAGCAGTACTTC. Its translation: CASSFGGAGYEQYF. The chain is built from TRBV7-9 and TRBJ2-7; 8 bases line up with TRBD2. Per the germline V gene, CDR1 is SEHNR and CDR2 is FQNEAQ (reference sequence). This CDR3 region has 14 residues. V shed 3 bases, J shed 3 bases, and the junction held 4 bases outside the gene matches. Based on the CDR3 plus reference TRBV7-9 and TRBJ2-7, the full variable domain is DTGVSQNPRHKITKRGQNVTFRCDPISEHNRLYWYRQTLGQGPEFLTYFQNEAQLEKSRLLSDRFSAERPKGSFSTLEIQRTEQGDSAMYLCASSFGGAGYEQYFGPGTRLTVT.